This T cell receptor beta chain was captured in a study of OX40 agonist ivuxolimab in advanced cancers. Turning to the study itself: Hepatocellular carcinoma, melanoma, renal cell or head and neck cancer affected the dose-escalation patients.

About this clone: Its antigen remains unknown.

Using immunoSEQ multiplex PCR, the repertoire was profiled, and TCRdb retains in-frame clones only, with some absent. This sample has over 75,000 clones; about 90% occur once, and the top ten carry roughly 9.4%. General study findings and limits: Relative to CD4+, CD8+ T cells held more expanded clones on average.

The source material was CD4+ or CD8+ T cells sorted from blood, sampled in a trial of the OX40 agonist ivuxolimab. This TCR came from an adult with an advanced solid tumor such as melanoma, head and neck, liver or kidney cancer.

The CDR3 nucleotides read TGTGCCAGTAGTAACCAGCGGGACTACGAGCAGTACTTC. Translated: CASSNQRDYEQYF. This chain uses TRBV19 with TRBJ2-7, with 7 bases fitting TRBD2. CDR1 LNHDA and CDR2 SQIVND come from the germline V gene (reference sequence). V dropped 4 bases and J dropped 3; count of bases not matched to a gene: 3. CDR3 length: 13 amino acids.